Listed below are T cell receptor beta chains from one sample, sequenced in a study of T-cell reconstitution after alpha-beta-depleted transplantation in children. One entry per CDR3 protein results from TCRdb running MiXCR on the PCR reads. The sample lists hundreds of thousands of distinct CDR3 sequences, just under 8.5% occurring once. This specimen was PBMCs, mostly from graft donor cells, taken 180 days after TCRalphabeta/CD19-depleted stem cell transplant. The source of these receptors is a male patient younger than 18 who had a stem cell transplant for acute lymphoblastic leukemia, so the T cells may come from the graft donor. The CDR3 runs from the conserved cysteine through the conserved F or W. The D gene is left open where the match is weak. Expanded clones get a size class; other rows say once, few or many, or leave the size out.

TRBJ1-1 | 14 | . | . | TRBV28 | CASSEPGTPGQAFF | TGTGCCAGCAGTGAGCCAGGGACTCCGGGTCAAGCTTTCTTT
TRBJ2-5 | 18 | TRBD2 | many | TRBV3-1 | CASSQDNSGSGIGGTQYF | TGTGCCAGCAGCCAAGATAATAGCGGGAGTGGTATAGGGGGGACCCAGTACTTC
TRBJ2-5 | 13 | . | many | TRBV7-8 | CASSPGRIETQYF | TGTGCCAGCAGCCCGGGACGGATAGAGACCCAGTACTTC
TRBJ2-1 | 18 | TRBD2 | many | TRBV29-1 | CSVEETSSGTSKINEQFF | TGCAGCGTTGAAGAAACTTCTTCGGGGACTAGCAAGATCAATGAGCAGTTCTTC
TRBJ2-5 | 18 | TRBD2 | . | TRBV7-8 | CASSPAPSGLAQQETQYF | TGTGCCAGCAGCCCAGCCCCATCGGGACTAGCACAACAAGAGACCCAGTACTTC
TRBJ2-3 | 14 | TRBD2 | many | TRBV5-1 | CASRAGEVTDTQYF | TGCGCCAGCCGGGCGGGAGAAGTAACAGATACGCAGTATTTT
TRBJ1-5 | 16 | TRBD1 | many | TRBV5-8 | CASSRDRGKWNQPQHF | TGTGCCAGCAGCCGGGACAGGGGAAAATGGAATCAGCCCCAGCATTTT
TRBJ2-2 | 18 | TRBD1 | many | TRBV3-1 | CASSQEDWDRDSTGELFF | TGTGCCAGCAGCCAAGAGGATTGGGACAGGGACTCCACCGGGGAGCTGTTTTTT
TRBJ2-2 | 12 | . | many | TRBV5-5 | CASSSGSGELFF | TGTGCCAGCAGCTCGGGTTCCGGGGAGCTGTTTTTT
TRBJ2-3 | 14 | . | many | TRBV9 | CASSVGRRTDTQYF | TGTGCCAGCAGCGTGGGACGACGCACAGATACGCAGTATTTT
TRBJ2-5 | 15 | . | . | TRBV5-1 | CASGLSRLDQETQYF | TGCGCCAGCGGATTGTCCAGACTGGACCAAGAGACCCAGTACTTC
TRBJ2-3 | 17 | TRBD2 | many | TRBV27 | CASRPWTSGASTDTQYF | TGTGCCAGCAGACCCTGGACTAGCGGGGCGTCCACAGATACGCAGTATTTT
TRBJ1-1 | 15 | . | many | TRBV5-1 | CASSPDRGENTEAFF | TGCGCCAGCAGTCCCGACCGGGGAGAGAACACTGAAGCTTTCTTT
TRBJ1-2 | 14 | . | once | TRBV11-2 | CASSLGTREGGYTF | TGTGCCAGCAGCTTAGGTACCAGGGAGGGTGGCTACACCTTC
TRBJ2-7 | 13 | TRBD1 | many | TRBV7-9 | CASTGQVGYEQYF | TGTGCCAGCACCGGACAGGTCGGCTACGAGCAGTACTTC
TRBJ2-3 | 13 | . | many | TRBV5-1 | CASSILAPDTQYF | TGCGCCAGCAGCATCCTAGCGCCAGATACGCAGTATTTT
TRBJ2-1 | 15 | . | many | TRBV9 | CASSVGQIRYNEQFF | TGTGCCAGCAGCGTAGGTCAGATTCGCTACAATGAGCAGTTCTTC
TRBJ1-1 | 14 | . | many | TRBV20-1 | CSARLGQLNTEAFF | TGCAGTGCTAGACTTGGGCAGTTGAACACTGAAGCTTTCTTT
TRBJ1-2 | 16 | . | many | TRBV28 | CASSLYLDRPRNGYTF | TGTGCCAGCAGTTTATACCTCGACAGGCCTCGGAATGGCTACACCTTC
TRBJ1-2 | 14 | . | many | TRBV12-3/TRBV12-4 | CASSLGAPNYGYTF | TGTGCCAGCAGTTTAGGGGCGCCTAACTATGGCTACACCTTC
TRBJ2-3 | 15 | . | many | TRBV10-3 | CAISGREVGTDTQYF | TGTGCCATCAGTGGCAGGGAAGTAGGCACAGATACGCAGTATTTT
TRBJ1-4 | 13 | . | . | TRBV19 | CASTRRGTEKLFF | TGTGCCAGCACTCGAAGGGGGACTGAAAAACTGTTTTTT
TRBJ2-7 | 15 | TRBD1 | few | TRBV28 | CASSFLGQGRDEQYF | TGTGCCAGCAGTTTCCTCGGACAGGGGAGGGACGAGCAGTACTTC
TRBJ2-3 | 18 | TRBD2 | few | TRBV3-1 | CASSQVLTSGSPADTQYF | TGTGCCAGCAGCCAAGTCCTTACTAGCGGGAGTCCCGCAGATACGCAGTATTTT
TRBJ2-6 | 13 | . | many | TRBV7-3 | CASRDAGANVLTF | TGTGCCAGCAGGGATGCTGGGGCCAACGTCCTGACTTTC
TRBJ2-5 | 16 | TRBD2 | many | TRBV3-1 | CASSLGLAGAQETQYF | TGTGCCAGCAGCCTCGGACTAGCGGGGGCCCAAGAGACCCAGTACTTC
TRBJ2-1 | 15 | . | . | TRBV5-6 | CAISFGTSFGNEQFF | TGTGCCATCAGCTTCGGGACCAGCTTTGGCAATGAGCAGTTCTTC
TRBJ2-1 | 15 | . | many | TRBV9 | CASSVDAGTYNEQFF | TGTGCCAGCAGCGTAGACGCGGGAACCTACAATGAGCAGTTCTTC
TRBJ2-4 | 12 | . | . | TRBV6-5 | CASTSGARTQYF | TGTGCCAGCACCTCAGGGGCCAGGACTCAGTACTTC
TRBJ2-6 | 19 | TRBD2 | many | TRBV15 | CATSRGGLAGWSGANVLTF | TGTGCCACCAGCCGCGGGGGACTAGCGGGATGGTCTGGGGCCAACGTCCTGACTTTC
TRBJ2-1 | 13 | . | many | TRBV7-2 | CASSLRTVNEQFF | TGTGCCAGCAGCTTGCGGACAGTCAATGAGCAGTTCTTC